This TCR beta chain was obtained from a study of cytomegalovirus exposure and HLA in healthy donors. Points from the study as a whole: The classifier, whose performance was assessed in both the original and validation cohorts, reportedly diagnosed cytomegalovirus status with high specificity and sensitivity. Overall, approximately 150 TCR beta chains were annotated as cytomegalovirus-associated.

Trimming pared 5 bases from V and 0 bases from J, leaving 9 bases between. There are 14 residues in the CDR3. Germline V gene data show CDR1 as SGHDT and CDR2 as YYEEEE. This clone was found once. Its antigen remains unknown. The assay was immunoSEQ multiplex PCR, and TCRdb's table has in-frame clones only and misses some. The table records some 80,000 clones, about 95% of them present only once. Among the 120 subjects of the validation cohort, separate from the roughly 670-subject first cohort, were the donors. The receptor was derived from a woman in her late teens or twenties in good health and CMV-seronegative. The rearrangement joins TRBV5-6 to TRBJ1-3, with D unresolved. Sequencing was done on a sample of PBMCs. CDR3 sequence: CASSSEGSGNTIYF. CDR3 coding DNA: TGTGCCAGCAGTTCGGAGGGCTCTGGAAACACCATATATTTT.